The clone carrying this T cell receptor (beta chain) was seen more than once but under ten times. What it binds is unknown. The V and J ends lost 3 bases and 2 bases respectively, with 11 bases between them. CDR3 length: 14 amino acids. Germline-derived CDR1 and CDR2 are KGHSH and LQKENI. These data come from a study of T-cell reconstitution after alpha-beta-depleted transplantation in children. Findings of the study overall: Alpha-beta T cells present about two months after transplant were reported to originate from several hundred expanded graft clones. Newly generated T cells supplied most T-cell counts and diversity one year post-transplant. Surviving recipient T cells and thymic progenitors accounted for the high day-60 TCRbeta diversity observed in some patients.

TCRbeta library preparation incorporated unique molecular identifiers. TCRdb re-derived calls from the PCR reads in MiXCR, one entry per CDR3 protein. Here the sample spans under 850,000 distinct CDR3 sequences, roughly 14% being singletons. The rearrangement uses TRBV18 and TRBJ2-7; D gene ambiguous. Sequenced here: PBMCs, sampled before TCRalphabeta/CD19-depleted stem cell transplant. This sequence was found in a girl aged 2 to 10 with congenital amegakaryocytic thrombocytopenia, due to receive a stem cell transplant. The CDR3 DNA follows: TGTGCCAGCTCACCCGCGGCACCACCCTACGAGCAGTACTTC. Protein product: CASSPAAPPYEQYF.